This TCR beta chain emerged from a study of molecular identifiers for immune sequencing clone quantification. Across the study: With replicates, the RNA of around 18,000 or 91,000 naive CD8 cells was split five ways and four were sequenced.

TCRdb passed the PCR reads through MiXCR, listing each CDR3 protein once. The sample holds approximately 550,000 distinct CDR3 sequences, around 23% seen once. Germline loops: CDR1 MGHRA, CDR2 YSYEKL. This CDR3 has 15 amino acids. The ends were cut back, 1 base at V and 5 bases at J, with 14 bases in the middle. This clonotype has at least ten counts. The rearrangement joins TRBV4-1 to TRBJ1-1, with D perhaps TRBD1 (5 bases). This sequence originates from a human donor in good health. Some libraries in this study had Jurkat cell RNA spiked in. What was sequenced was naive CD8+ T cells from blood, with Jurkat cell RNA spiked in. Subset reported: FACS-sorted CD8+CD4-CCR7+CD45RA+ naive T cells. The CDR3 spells CASSQVGPGMTEAFF. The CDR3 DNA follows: TGCGCCAGCAGCCAAGTGGGTCCAGGGATGACTGAAGCTTTCTTT.